The 32 T cell receptor beta chains reported below all come from one sample, sequenced in a study of T cells after somatic rescue of genetic block. Clones were read by immunoSEQ multiplex PCR, and TCRdb kept only the in-frame ones, dropping some. The profile covers about 67,000 clones, with roughly nine tenths appearing a single time and around 3% taken by the ten largest. The sample consisted of peripheral blood mononuclear cells (PBMCs). The source is a man aged 40-49 years.

This chain connects TRBV10-3 to TRBJ2-2; possibly TRBD2 for D (6 bases). Germline CDR1 is ENHRY and CDR2 is SYGVKD. The CDR3 totals 15 residues. V lost 6 bases and J 1 base, leaving 12 bases between the germline ends. DNA for the CDR3: TGTGCCATCAGATCGGGACTCCTGAACACCGGGGAGCTGTTTTTT. Translation gives CAIRSGLLNTGELFF.

The sample holds one count of this clone. V and J are TRBV28 and TRBJ2-2; 14 bases match TRBD2. This CDR3 contains 16 residues. V shed 2 bases and J 6 bases; nucleotides not matched to a gene: 2. Looked up from germline, CDR1 is MDHEN and CDR2 is SYDVKM. The CDR3: CASSLPGLAGAGELFF. In DNA, the CDR3 is TGTGCCAGCAGTTTACCGGGACTAGCGGGAGCCGGGGAGCTGTTTTTT.

Only a few counts were recorded for this clone. This chain connects TRBV28 to TRBJ1-5; D unclear. Trimming took off 1 base at V and 6 bases at J, with 7 bases between the two ends. Germline V gene lookup returns CDR1 MDHEN and CDR2 SYDVKM. The CDR3 extends over 13 amino acids. The CDR3 nucleotides read TGTGCCAGCAGTTTATTTCGCGGTCAGCCCCAGCATTTT. It codes for CASSLFRGQPQHF.

This clone was detected a few times. CDR3 in amino acids: CASSEWGRGETQYF. The CDR3 nucleotides are TGTGCCAGCAGCGAATGGGGGAGAGGGGAAACGCAGTATTTT. The genes are TRBV9 and TRBJ2-3; either TRBD1 or TRBD2 may supply D (5 bases each). With 3 bases removed from V and 9 bases from J, the gap between germline ends came to 17 bases. CDR1 is SGDLS and CDR2 is YYNGEE in the germline V gene. The CDR3 consists of 14 residues. Supplemented by reference TRBV9 and TRBJ2-3, the full variable domain reads DSGVTQTPKHLITATGQRVTLRCSPRSGDLSVYWYQQSLDQGLQFLIQYYNGEERAKGNILERFSAQQFPDLHSELNLSSLELGDSALYFCASSEWGRGETQYFGPGTRLTVL.

The V gene is TRBV9, the J gene TRBJ2-5, with 10 bases fitting TRBD2. The junction had 7 bases not matched to a gene; V was cut back by 0 bases and J by 2 bases. Germline lookup yields CDR1 SGDLS and CDR2 YYNGEE. The CDR3 is 17 residues long. The CDR3 DNA reads TGTGCCAGCAGCGTAGCAGGACTAGCGGTGGGGCAAGAGACCCAGTACTTC. Translated, it gives CASSVAGLAVGQETQYF. The whole variable domain, remainder taken from reference TRBV9 and TRBJ2-5, is DSGVTQTPKHLITATGQRVTLRCSPRSGDLSVYWYQQSLDQGLQFLIQYYNGEERAKGNILERFSAQQFPDLHSELNLSSLELGDSALYFCASSVAGLAVGQETQYFGPGTRLLVL.

J is TRBJ1-2 and V is TRBV5-4; the D gene is possibly TRBD1 (5 bases). Per germline, CDR1 SGHNT and CDR2 YYREEE (reference sequence). The CDR3 length is 16 residues. Trimming pared 2 bases from V and 1 base from J, leaving 15 bases between. CDR3 sequence: CASSFLSGTGNYGYTF. DNA of the CDR3: TGTGCCAGCAGCTTTCTATCAGGGACCGGTAACTATGGCTACACCTTC.

The V gene is TRBV2, the J gene TRBJ2-6; TRBD1 might be the D (6 bases). Germline loops: CDR1 SNHLY, CDR2 FYNNEI. V was cut by 6 bases and J by 1 base, with 13 bases left in between. The CDR3 totals 16 residues. CDR3: CASSRGHLSGANVLTF. The CDR3 region has the DNA TGTGCCAGCAGCCGGGGACACTTATCTGGGGCCAACGTCCTGACTTTC.

The rearrangement joins TRBV28 to TRBJ2-3; no definite D call. V lost 2 bases, J lost 0 bases, and 15 bases lay in between. This CDR3 region has 17 residues. Germline V gives CDR1 MDHEN, CDR2 SYDVKM. DNA of the CDR3: TGTGCCAGCAGTTTACCCTTGGTAGCCGCCAGCACAGATACGCAGTATTTT. Amino acid sequence: CASSLPLVAASTDTQYF.

This chain joins TRBV10-3 and TRBJ2-3; a weak D match, TRBD1 (6 bases). This CDR3 is 16 amino acids long. The germline V gene encodes CDR1 ENHRY and CDR2 SYGVKD. The ends were cut back, 6 bases at V and 2 bases at J, with 18 bases in the middle. CDR3 nucleotide sequence: TGTGCCATCAGGGGACCGAGGGACAACCACACAGATACGCAGTATTTT. This sequence encodes CAIRGPRDNHTDTQYF.

The chain joins TRBV5-6 to TRBJ2-1; the D call may be TRBD1 or TRBD2 (7 bases each). The CDR3 is made up of 14 amino acids. Germline V gene data show CDR1 as SGHDT and CDR2 as YYEEEE. The ends were cut back, 2 bases at V and 7 bases at J, with 13 bases in the middle. The CDR3 sequence: CASSFGRGGNEQFF. Written as DNA, the CDR3 is TGTGCCAGCAGCTTCGGCAGGGGGGGTAATGAGCAGTTCTTC.

This chain connects TRBV7-9 to TRBJ2-3, with TRBD1 identical over 11 bases. The CDR3 contains 16 residues. V dropped 1 base and J dropped 5; count of bases not matched to a gene: 5. Germline V CDR1 and CDR2: SEHNR, FQNEAQ (reference sequence). The CDR3 protein is CASSLGGQGAGDTQYF. In DNA, the CDR3 is TGTGCCAGCAGCTTAGGAGGACAGGGGGCGGGAGATACGCAGTATTTT. Together with reference TRBV7-9 and TRBJ2-3, the CDR3 gives the full variable domain: DTGVSQNPRHKITKRGQNVTFRCDPISEHNRLYWYRQTLGQGPEFLTYFQNEAQLEKSRLLSDRFSAERPKGSFSTLEIQRTEQGDSAMYLCASSLGGQGAGDTQYFGPGTRLTVL.

The rearrangement joins TRBV18 to TRBJ2-1; possible D gene TRBD2, 5 bases. Trimming cost V 2 bases and J 1 base, with 15 bases left between them. CDR3 length: 17 residues. Germline V CDR1 and CDR2: KGHSH, LQKENI. The CDR3 reads CASSPSVGGTSYNEQFF. The DNA for the CDR3 is TGTGCCAGCTCACCATCCGTCGGAGGAACATCCTACAATGAGCAGTTCTTC.

The rearrangement joins TRBV12-2 to TRBJ2-4; the table's D gene call, TRBD1, was not cross checked with the DNA. TRBV12-2 is tagged as a pseudogene. CDR3 length: 18 amino acids. CDR3 nucleotide sequence: TGTGCAAGTCGCAAATCGGGACACTCGAGGACAGCCAAAAACATTCAGTACTTC. Translated, it gives CASRKSGHSRTAKNIQYF.

V and J are TRBV11-3 and TRBJ2-4; D is uncertain. From germline, CDR1 is SGHNT and CDR2 YENEEA. This CDR3 has 13 amino acids. V lost 5 bases to trimming and J lost 5 bases, with 10 bases between them. CDR3 region: CASSPMDQNIQYF. For the CDR3, the DNA is TGTGCCAGCAGCCCAATGGATCAAAACATTCAGTACTTC. The variable domain in full, completed from reference TRBV11-3 and TRBJ2-4, reads EAGVVQSPRYKIIEKKQPVAFWCNPISGHNTLYWYLQNLGQGPELLIRYENEEAVDDSQLPKDRFSAERLKGVDSTLKIQPAELGDSAVYLCASSPMDQNIQYFGAGTRLSVL.

The chain links TRBV6-6 to TRBJ1-4; 10 bases fit TRBD1. The CDR3 length is 15 residues. Germline V CDR1 and CDR2: MNHNY, SVGAGI (reference sequence). The trim removed 10 bases at V and 6 bases at J, leaving 11 bases unmatched. In DNA, the CDR3 is TGTGCCACAGGGCCCCCGGACAGGGGGGATGAAAAACTGTTTTTT. Its protein product is CATGPPDRGDEKLFF.

V and J are TRBV27 and TRBJ1-1; TRBD1 is a possible D gene (6 bases). V was shortened by 2 bases and J by 7 bases, with 14 bases between the two germline ends. The CDR3 is 14 amino acids. Germline lookup yields CDR1 MNHEY and CDR2 SMNVEV (reference sequence). The CDR3 DNA sequence: TGTGCCAGCAGTTTAAGATCGACAGGCGTTGAAGCTTTCTTT. This sequence encodes CASSLRSTGVEAFF.

The V call is TRBV20-1, the J call TRBJ1-1; D gene uncertain. From germline, CDR1 is DFQATT and CDR2 SNEGSKA (reference sequence). V lost 3 bases and J lost 7, with 9 bases in between. The CDR3 extends over 11 amino acids. The CDR3 reads CSASGEGEAFF. In DNA form, the CDR3 reads TGCAGTGCTAGCGGTGAGGGTGAAGCTTTCTTT.

The V and J genes are TRBV4-2 and TRBJ2-7; D unclear. V lost 4 bases to trimming and J lost 3 bases, with 10 bases between them. This CDR3 contains 13 residues. Germline V gives CDR1 LGHNA, CDR2 YNFKEQ. The chain's CDR3 is CASSPTLDYEQYF. Written as DNA, the CDR3 is TGTGCCAGCAGCCCAACGCTTGACTACGAGCAGTACTTC.

The chain employs TRBV14 and TRBJ2-1, with a possible D match to TRBD2 (6 bases). From germline, CDR1 is SGHDN and CDR2 FVKESK. V was pared by 4 bases and J by 4 bases, with 17 bases between. This CDR3 has 16 amino acids. The CDR3: CASSPLGSGWYNEQFF. CDR3 nucleotide sequence: TGTGCCAGCAGCCCCCTGGGGAGCGGGTGGTACAATGAGCAGTTCTTC.

V and J are TRBV27 and TRBJ2-3; TRBD2 agrees at 7 bases. Germline V CDR1 and CDR2: MNHEY, SMNVEV (reference sequence). Losses at the gene ends were 3 bases for V and 0 bases for J; bases not matched to a gene: 9. CDR3 size: 17 residues. CDR3 loop: CASSFRASGPSTDTQYF. CDR3 bases: TGTGCCAGCAGTTTCCGGGCTAGCGGCCCAAGCACAGATACGCAGTATTTT.

As DNA, the CDR3 is TGTGCCAGCAGCCCCGGGTCCTCTGGAAACACCATATATTTT. This encodes CASSPGSSGNTIYF. The V call is TRBV7-9, the J call TRBJ1-3; no definite D call. Germline loops: CDR1 SEHNR, CDR2 FQNEAQ (reference sequence). The V end was cut by 5 bases, the J end by 0 bases, with 8 bases between. The CDR3 is 14 amino acids. The entire variable domain, with the rest obtained from reference TRBV7-9 and TRBJ1-3, is as follows: DTGVSQNPRHKITKRGQNVTFRCDPISEHNRLYWYRQTLGQGPEFLTYFQNEAQLEKSRLLSDRFSAERPKGSFSTLEIQRTEQGDSAMYLCASSPGSSGNTIYFGEGSWLTVV.

This chain connects TRBV2 to TRBJ1-2; D perhaps matches TRBD1 (6 bases). The CDR3 is made up of 14 amino acids. The V end was cut by 6 bases, the J end by 9 bases, with 20 bases between. CDR1 is SNHLY and CDR2 is FYNNEI in the germline V gene. CDR3 coding DNA: TGTGCCAGCAGGCCTTGGGGCAGGGGCCCACGCTACACCTTC. This translates into CASRPWGRGPRYTF.

V gene TRBV11-2 combines with J gene TRBJ1-1; D uncertain. This CDR3 region has 13 residues. Germline V gene data show CDR1 as SGHAT and CDR2 as FQNNGV. V lost 0 bases to trimming and J lost 3 bases, with 5 bases between them. The CDR3 coding sequence is TGTGCCAGCAGCTTAGAGATGTACACTGAAGCTTTCTTT. This sequence encodes CASSLEMYTEAFF.

The CDR3 region has the DNA TGTGCCAGCAGTGAATACGGGGTGGGAGGTGAAAAACTGTTTTTT. Translated: CASSEYGVGGEKLFF. The rearrangement joins TRBV6-1 to TRBJ1-4; D call uncertain. V lost 2 bases and J 7 bases, leaving 14 bases between the germline ends. The CDR3 totals 15 residues. Per the germline V gene, CDR1 is MNHNS and CDR2 is SASEGT.

CDR3 sequence: CASSQRQEPTYEQYF. The CDR3, as DNA: TGTGCCAGCAGCCAGCGACAGGAACCAACCTACGAGCAGTACTTC. The rearrangement uses TRBV7-2 and TRBJ2-7; D might be TRBD1 (6 bases). The CDR3 covers 15 residues. Germline assignment: CDR1 SGHTA and CDR2 FQGNSA. Trimming took off 5 bases at V and 2 bases at J, with 16 bases between the two ends.

The chain couples TRBV7-2 to TRBJ1-1; D may be TRBD1 (5 bases). Germline assignment: CDR1 SGHTA and CDR2 FQGNSA. The CDR3 consists of 12 residues. V was clipped by 2 bases and J by 7 bases, with 8 bases between them. The CDR3 DNA reads TGTGCCAGCAGCTTAAACAGGATTGAAGCTTTCTTT. Protein sequence: CASSLNRIEAFF.

CDR3 sequence reads: CASSPDRLGNTIYF. As DNA, the CDR3 is TGTGCCAGCTCACCAGACAGACTTGGAAACACCATATATTTT. The genes are TRBV18 and TRBJ1-3; D is perhaps TRBD1 (5 bases). The CDR3 loop spans 14 amino acids. Germline assignment: CDR1 KGHSH and CDR2 LQKENI. Between the trimmed V and J ends, which lost 2 bases and 3 bases, there was a span of 8 bases.

V usage is TRBV5-4 and J usage is TRBJ2-7; 8 bases line up with TRBD2. This CDR3 is 15 amino acids long. J lost 3 bases, V lost 7 bases, and 12 bases had no gene match. Per germline, CDR1 SGHNT and CDR2 YYREEE (reference sequence). CDR3 DNA: TGTGCCAGCTCGGAAGCGGGGGACCTGATCTACGAGCAGTACTTC. It translates to CASSEAGDLIYEQYF.

The CDR3 nucleotides are TGTGCCAGCAGCGGTAAACAGGGGAGGGCCACTGAAGCTTTCTTT. Residues: CASSGKQGRATEAFF. The chain joins TRBV5-6 to TRBJ1-1; 7 bases map to TRBD1. The CDR3 sequence is 15 residues long. CDR1 SGHDT and CDR2 YYEEEE come from the germline V gene. J was trimmed by 4 bases and V by 4 bases; bases with no gene match: 10.

As DNA, the CDR3 is TGTGCCAGCAGCCAAGATCGACGGCTAGAGCAGTACTTC. It specifies CASSQDRRLEQYF. This chain joins TRBV4-2 and TRBJ2-7, with D uncertain. The CDR3 runs 13 residues. V lost 0 bases and J lost 7, with 10 bases in between. CDR1 and CDR2 (germline): LGHNA, YNFKEQ.

The chain employs TRBV28 and TRBJ2-7; D call uncertain. Looked up from germline, CDR1 is MDHEN and CDR2 is SYDVKM. The CDR3 runs to 12 residues. V was shortened by 4 bases and J by 0 bases, with 4 bases between the two germline ends. The CDR3 DNA reads as TGTGCCAGCAGTTCGTTCTCCTACGAGCAGTACTTC. This codes for CASSSFSYEQYF.

The chain is built from TRBV25-1 and TRBJ2-1; 7 nucleotides align to TRBD2. The V and J ends lost 9 bases and 0 bases, in that order; junction bases with no gene match: 8. Germline V CDR1 and CDR2: MGHDK, SYGVNS. The CDR3 is made up of 15 amino acids. The CDR3 coding sequence is TGTGCCAGAGGTAGGGGCGGGAGCTCCTACAATGAGCAGTTCTTC. Encoded protein: CARGRGGSSYNEQFF.